Following are 29 T cell receptor beta chains from one sample sequenced in a study of blood T cell repertoires in COVID-19. Sequencing used immunoSEQ multiplex PCR; TCRdb keeps in-frame clones, though not all of them. The sample yields about 170,000 clones, approximately 91% seen once. The sequencing sample was made of peripheral blood. The receptor set was obtained from a man younger than 35 with COVID-19, enrolled during active disease.

The chain uses TRBV10-3 and TRBJ2-7; D not certain. The germline V gene has CDR1 ENHRY and CDR2 SYGVKD. The CDR3 sequence is 16 residues long. V lost 0 bases and J 4 bases, leaving 16 bases between the germline ends. The CDR3 region is CAISESMRLNQYEQYF. Written as DNA, the CDR3 is TGTGCCATCAGTGAGTCTATGAGACTGAACCAATACGAGCAGTACTTC.

This chain links TRBV5-4 with TRBJ2-2; 10 nucleotides match TRBD1. The CDR3 has 16 residues. V shed 3 bases and J 1 base; nucleotides not matched to a gene: 3. CDR1 and CDR2 (germline): SGHNT, YYREEE (reference sequence). The CDR3 region is CASSWDRGRNTGELFF. The CDR3 bases are TGTGCCAGCAGCTGGGACAGGGGTAGGAACACCGGGGAGCTGTTTTTT.

In this sample, this clone turned up once. The J gene is TRBJ1-2, the V gene TRBV27; the D gene is possibly TRBD1 (5 bases). The CDR3 has 12 amino acids. V lost 5 bases, J lost 6 bases, and 10 bases lay in between. The germline V gene has CDR1 MNHEY and CDR2 SMNVEV (reference sequence). CDR3 sequence: CASSPPGDGYTF. The DNA of the CDR3 is TGTGCCAGCAGTCCCCCGGGGGATGGCTACACCTTC.

This clone appeared a few times. This chain uses TRBV7-9 with TRBJ2-6; D uncertain. Trimming cost V 5 bases and J 0 bases, with 14 bases left between them. The CDR3 runs to 17 residues. Germline CDR1 is SEHNR and CDR2 is FQNEAQ (reference sequence). As DNA, the CDR3 is TGTGCCAGCAGCCTCCTTATCTGGCTCTCTGGGGCCAACGTCCTGACTTTC. Protein sequence: CASSLLIWLSGANVLTF.

The chain has TRBV5-4 and TRBJ2-7, with TRBD1 matching over 9 bases. This CDR3 has 15 residues. Germline lookup yields CDR1 SGHNT and CDR2 YYREEE (reference sequence). V lost 4 bases, J lost 1 base, and 6 bases stayed unmatched. CDR3 in amino acids: CASSLGQGGSYEQYF. For the CDR3, the DNA is TGTGCCAGCAGCCTGGGACAGGGCGGTTCCTACGAGCAGTACTTC.

This clone was observed a handful of times. In the same sample, other DNA sequences code for this CDR3. The chain is built from TRBV4-3 and TRBJ1-1, with D possibly TRBD1 on 5 matching bases. V lost 0 bases to trimming and J lost 1 base, with 9 bases between them. The CDR3 extends over 15 amino acids. The V gene's germline CDR1 is LGHNA and CDR2 YSLEER. The CDR3 loop reads CASSQDSGGNTEAFF. CDR3 DNA: TGCGCCAGCAGCCAAGATTCCGGGGGGAACACTGAAGCTTTCTTT.

V and J are TRBV28 and TRBJ2-7; D not certain. The CDR3 has 16 amino acids. Germline CDR1 MDHEN, CDR2 SYDVKM. Trimming took off 2 bases at V and 0 bases at J, with 14 bases between the two ends. The CDR3 region is CASSLGARRSSYEQYF. CDR3 nucleotides: TGTGCCAGCAGTTTAGGTGCCCGTCGCAGCTCCTACGAGCAGTACTTC. Together with reference TRBV28 and TRBJ2-7, the CDR3 gives the full variable domain: DVKVTQSSRYLVKRTGEKVFLECVQDMDHENMFWYRQDPGLGLRLIYFSYDVKMKEKGDIPEGYSVSREKKERFSLILESASTNQTSMYLCASSLGARRSSYEQYFGPGTRLTVT.

V gene TRBV5-4 combines with J gene TRBJ1-2; 7 positions agree with TRBD1. The CDR3 consists of 13 residues. CDR1 and CDR2 from the germline V gene are SGHNT and YYREEE (reference sequence). Trimming removed 6 bases from V and 4 bases from J; junction bases left unmatched: 6. The CDR3 loop is CASTQGVSYGYTF. The CDR3 DNA follows: TGTGCCAGCACCCAGGGGGTATCCTATGGCTACACCTTC.

This chain joins TRBV5-5 and TRBJ1-6; D unresolved. The CDR3 is 15 amino acids. Trimming took off 0 bases at V and 7 bases at J, with 11 bases between the two ends. Germline loops: CDR1 SGHKS, CDR2 YYEKEE (reference sequence). This CDR3 reads CASSLDWYRNSPLHF. As DNA, the CDR3 is TGTGCCAGCAGCTTGGACTGGTACCGGAATTCACCCCTCCACTTT.

The chain links TRBV29-1 to TRBJ2-7; TRBD2 aligns across 13 bases. Germline V gives CDR1 SQVTM, CDR2 ANQGSEA. V gave up 7 bases and J gave up 6 bases; unmatched junction bases: 3. This CDR3 comprises 12 residues. The CDR3 nucleotides are TGCAGCGCGGGACTAGCGGGATTCGAGCAGTACTTC. Its protein is CSAGLAGFEQYF.

The V call is TRBV11-2, the J call TRBJ2-7; D may be TRBD2 (6 bases). CDR1 is SGHAT and CDR2 is FQNNGV in the germline V gene. CDR3 length: 15 residues. V lost 1 base and J 2 bases, leaving 12 bases between the germline ends. CDR3 nucleotides: TGTGCCAGCAGCTTAGTCCCGGCGGGAACCTACGAGCAGTACTTC. Protein: CASSLVPAGTYEQYF.

The J gene is TRBJ1-2, the V gene TRBV28, with TRBD1 matching over 8 bases. This CDR3 spans 16 amino acids. The J segment lost 4 bases and the V segment lost 4 bases, leaving 11 bases of the junction unmatched. Looked up from germline, CDR1 is MDHEN and CDR2 is SYDVKM. This CDR3 is CASSSQFGQGSYGYTF. Written as DNA, the CDR3 is TGTGCCAGCAGTTCCCAATTCGGACAGGGCTCCTATGGCTACACCTTC.

This chain connects TRBV23-1 to TRBJ2-2, with 11 bases identical to TRBD2. TRBV23-1 is an open reading frame, and its role is uncertain. The CDR3 is made up of 22 amino acids. Losses at the gene ends were 1 base for V and 3 bases for J; bases not matched to a gene: 19. The CDR3 DNA reads as TGCGCCAGCAGTCAATTGGGTCCTAGCGGGAGGTCGGCGGGGCGGGACACCGGGGAGCTGTTTTTT. As protein: CASSQLGPSGRSAGRDTGELFF.

In regard to this clone: A junction end diverges from the germline sequence, so it may reflect a read error. V and J are TRBV7-7 and TRBJ1-1; weak D call: TRBD1 (6 bases). In germline, CDR1 is SSHAT, CDR2 FNYEAQ (reference sequence). This CDR3 spans 16 amino acids. The CDR3 is CASSPQGLYGNTEAFF. As DNA, the CDR3 is TGTGCTAGCAGCCCCCAGGGGCTATATGGTAACACTGAAGCTTTCTTT.

The J gene is TRBJ1-1, the V gene TRBV29-1, with D unresolved. Germline V gene data show CDR1 as SQVTM and CDR2 as ANQGSEA. The CDR3 is 12 residues long. Trimming cost V 5 bases and J 4 bases, with 11 bases left between them. The CDR3: CSVQLFGTEAFF. DNA of the CDR3: TGCAGCGTTCAACTCTTTGGCACTGAAGCTTTCTTT.

The chain employs TRBV28 and TRBJ1-1, with a tentative D call TRBD1 (6 bases). The V gene's germline CDR1 is MDHEN and CDR2 SYDVKM. The V end was cut by 6 bases, the J end by 11 bases, with 13 bases between. There are 11 residues in the CDR3. The CDR3 protein is CASSRTGHAFF. For the CDR3, the DNA is TGTGCCAGCAGCCGAACAGGGCACGCTTTCTTT.

The chain carries TRBV30 and TRBJ1-2; D is uncertain. There are 11 residues in the CDR3. V lost 2 bases to trimming and J lost 8 bases, with 9 bases between them. Looked up from germline, CDR1 is GTSNPN and CDR2 is SVGIG (reference sequence). This CDR3 is CAWSRGLGYTF. In DNA form, the CDR3 reads TGTGCCTGGAGTCGAGGGTTGGGCTACACCTTC.

The chain carries TRBV28 and TRBJ2-1, with 8 bases matching TRBD1. Germline trimming cut 5 bases from V and 0 bases from J; bases unmatched to any gene: 6. Germline CDR1 reads MDHEN; CDR2 reads SYDVKM. The CDR3 is 16 residues long. In DNA form, the CDR3 reads TGTGCCAGCAGTGCCCACAGGGGGAGCTCCTACAATGAGCAGTTCTTC. Protein product: CASSAHRGSSYNEQFF.

This clone was observed once. The chain is built from TRBV19 and TRBJ2-2; D perhaps matches TRBD1 (6 bases). Germline assignment: CDR1 LNHDA and CDR2 SQIVND (reference sequence). This CDR3 is 14 amino acids long. Trimming cost V 4 bases and J 5 bases, with 11 bases left between them. The CDR3 spells CASSKQGDTGELFF. CDR3 nucleotide sequence: TGTGCCAGTAGTAAACAGGGCGATACCGGGGAGCTGTTTTTT.

This clone has a single count. V is TRBV2 and J is TRBJ1-2, with a possible D match to TRBD1 (5 bases). V lost 6 bases and J lost 4, with 12 bases in between. The CDR3 is made up of 13 amino acids. The germline CDR1 and CDR2 sequences are SNHLY and FYNNEI. The CDR3 sequence: CASRPNTGYGYTF. The DNA for the CDR3 is TGTGCCAGCAGGCCTAACACAGGCTATGGCTACACCTTC.

This clone was seen more than once but under ten times. The chain uses TRBV3-1 (or the pseudogene TRBV3-2) and TRBJ2-7, with 12 bases lining up with TRBD1. CDR1 LGHDT and CDR2 YNNKEL come from the germline V gene (reference sequence). V lost 5 bases, J lost 4 bases, and 9 bases stayed unmatched. CDR3 length: 16 amino acids. The CDR3 DNA is TGTGCCAGCAGCAATGACCGGGACAGGGGGCAATACGAGCAGTACTTC. Translation: CASSNDRDRGQYEQYF.

This clone was counted a single time. The chain is built from TRBV7-8 and TRBJ2-5, with a tentative D call TRBD1 (5 bases). CDR3 length: 13 amino acids. Germline loops: CDR1 SGHVS, CDR2 FQNEAQ. Trimming left V 8 bases short and J 5 bases short, with 15 bases between. The CDR3 coding sequence is TGTGCCAGCCTCCCCGTAGGGGTGGAGACCCAGTACTTC. It codes for CASLPVGVETQYF.

This clone was observed a single time. The gene calls are TRBV13 and TRBJ1-1, with D possibly matching TRBD1 (6 bases). The CDR3 has 16 amino acids. Germline V gene lookup returns CDR1 PRHDT and CDR2 FYEKMQ (reference sequence). V gave up 5 bases and J gave up 4 bases, with 20 bases separating them. The CDR3 spells CASSLLMRGLVTEAFF. The CDR3 region has the DNA TGTGCCAGCAGCCTTCTTATGCGGGGGCTGGTCACTGAAGCTTTCTTT.

The chain links TRBV30 to TRBJ1-3; 9 bases agree with TRBD1. Germline trimming cut 2 bases from V and 4 bases from J; bases unmatched to any gene: 3. Per the germline V gene, CDR1 is GTSNPN and CDR2 is SVGIG (reference sequence). The CDR3 consists of 14 residues. Here the CDR3 reads CAWSRTGEGNTIYF. The CDR3 coding sequence is TGTGCCTGGAGTCGGACAGGGGAAGGAAACACCATATATTTT. Full variable domain (missing parts from reference TRBV30 and TRBJ1-3): SQTIHQWPATLVQPVGSPLSLECTVEGTSNPNLYWYRQAAGRGLQLLFYSVGIGQISSEVPQNLSASRPQDRQFILSSKKLLLSDSGFYLCAWSRTGEGNTIYFGEGSWLTVV.

The chain is built from TRBV5-8 and TRBJ1-2, with 7 bases aligning to TRBD1. CDR3 length equals 12 residues. The germline V gene encodes CDR1 SGHTS and CDR2 YDEGEE. The V segment lost 2 bases and the J segment 7 bases; nucleotides outside the gene matches: 2. The CDR3 is CASSFYRGGYTF. CDR3 nucleotide sequence: TGTGCCAGCAGCTTCTACAGGGGTGGCTACACCTTC.

This chain uses TRBV5-4 with TRBJ2-3, with 10 bases lining up with TRBD1. The germline CDR1 and CDR2 sequences are SGHNT and YYREEE (reference sequence). V gave up 2 bases and J gave up 4 bases; unmatched junction bases: 4. The CDR3 covers 15 residues. CDR3 bases: TGTGCCAGCAGCTTAGACAGGGGGCACGCAGATACGCAGTATTTT. Its protein is CASSLDRGHADTQYF.

The chain couples TRBV4-2 to TRBJ2-1, with 7 bases fitting TRBD2. Trimming removed 2 bases from V and 2 bases from J; junction bases left unmatched: 6. This CDR3 is built from 16 residues. Germline V gives CDR1 LGHNA, CDR2 YNFKEQ. CDR3 region: CASSQLAGDTYNEQFF. In nucleotides, the CDR3 is TGTGCCAGCAGCCAACTGGCGGGAGATACCTACAATGAGCAGTTCTTC.

The chain links TRBV7-2 to TRBJ2-7; 7 bases fit TRBD1. CDR3 length equals 15 residues. Germline V gene lookup returns CDR1 SGHTA and CDR2 FQGNSA. With V trimmed by 1 base and J by 4 bases, 7 bases remained unmatched. The CDR3 DNA follows: TGTGCCAGCAGCTTAGGAGGGGGCGCAGCTTACGAGCAGTACTTC. Translation: CASSLGGGAAYEQYF.

The V gene is TRBV11-2, the J gene TRBJ2-7; 7 nucleotides match TRBD2. V shed 6 bases and J 5 bases; nucleotides not matched to a gene: 10. Looked up from germline, CDR1 is SGHAT and CDR2 is FQNNGV. The CDR3 is made up of 14 amino acids. In DNA, the CDR3 is TGTGCCAGCAGTCAACCCATCCTAGCGGACGAGCAGTACTTC. Its translation is CASSQPILADEQYF.